Below, 32 T cell receptor beta chains from the same sample are listed, as sequenced in a study of shared clonotypes between healthy human individuals. Measured with immunoSEQ multiplex PCR; TCRdb has only the in-frame clones, and not every one. The sample yields approximately 1.5 million clones, under 99% seen once. The sequencing sample was made of naive CD4+ T cells sorted from blood. Indicated subset: CD45RA+ positively selected. These TCRs come from a man aged 30 to 45 in good health.

The CDR3 loop is CATPSGAGEAFF. The CDR3 bases are TGTGCCACCCCTTCGGGGGCGGGTGAAGCTTTCTTT. The chain is built from TRBV6-1 and TRBJ1-1; D perhaps matches TRBD1 (6 bases). V lost 10 bases to trimming and J lost 7 bases, with 16 bases between them. This CDR3 has 12 amino acids. Germline assignment: CDR1 MNHNS and CDR2 SASEGT.

The chain carries TRBV5-1 and TRBJ2-1; 7 nucleotides agree with TRBD2. Per the germline V gene, CDR1 is SGHRS and CDR2 is YFSETQ. With V trimmed by 0 bases and J by 3 bases, 3 bases remained unmatched. The CDR3 loop spans 15 amino acids. CDR3 nucleotide sequence: TGCGCCAGCAGCTTGGGAGGGAGGGACTACAATGAGCAGTTCTTC. Amino acids: CASSLGGRDYNEQFF.

The chain employs TRBV29-1 and TRBJ2-2; D is uncertain. V was trimmed by 5 bases and J by 2 bases, leaving 15 bases between them. This CDR3 spans 15 amino acids. Per germline, CDR1 SQVTM and CDR2 ANQGSEA. The CDR3 sequence is CSVMGRLDNTGELFF. CDR3 coding DNA: TGCAGCGTTATGGGTCGGTTGGATAACACCGGGGAGCTGTTTTTT.

The chain uses TRBV11-2 and TRBJ1-2, with D unclear. V was pared by 6 bases and J by 4 bases, with 12 bases between. The CDR3 length is 13 residues. Germline CDR1 SGHAT, CDR2 FQNNGV. The CDR3 nucleotides read TGTGCCAGCAGTCCGACGGGAAGCTATGGCTACACCTTC. The encoded protein is CASSPTGSYGYTF.

The chain couples TRBV7-3 to TRBJ1-2; weak D call: TRBD1 (6 bases). The V end was cut by 3 bases, the J end by 7 bases, with 12 bases between. The CDR3 has 13 residues. CDR1 SGHTA and CDR2 FQGTGA come from the germline V gene. In nucleotides, the CDR3 is TGTGCCAGCAGCTTCGCAGGGGAGTTTGGCTACACCTTC. This codes for CASSFAGEFGYTF.

J is TRBJ2-7 and V is TRBV11-2, with a tentative D call TRBD2 (5 bases). The CDR3 loop spans 14 amino acids. V shed 4 bases and J shed 3 bases, with 13 bases lying between them. CDR1 and CDR2 (germline): SGHAT, FQNNGV. CDR3: CASSSRDHLYEQYF. CDR3 sequence (DNA): TGTGCCAGCAGCTCCCGGGATCACCTCTACGAGCAGTACTTC.

The V and J genes are TRBV5-8 and TRBJ1-5, with D unclear. Germline CDR1 SGHTS, CDR2 YDEGEE. The CDR3 extends over 14 amino acids. V lost 0 bases, J lost 3 bases, and 7 bases lay in between. CDR3 amino acids: CASSLVGTNQPQHF. CDR3 bases: TGTGCCAGCAGCTTGGTTGGCACCAATCAGCCCCAGCATTTT.

The count of this clone is one. The chain uses TRBV19 and TRBJ2-3, with a weak D call TRBD1 (6 bases). Between the trimmed V and J ends, which lost 3 bases and 2 bases, there was a span of 12 bases. The CDR3 totals 15 residues. Per germline, CDR1 LNHDA and CDR2 SQIVND (reference sequence). The CDR3 region is CASSILGAPTDTQYF. As DNA, the CDR3 is TGTGCCAGTAGTATTTTGGGGGCCCCCACAGATACGCAGTATTTT.

This sequence joins TRBV12-5 and TRBJ2-3; no clear D gene. V was cut by 7 bases and J by 2 bases, with 13 bases left in between. The CDR3 totals 14 residues. CDR1 and CDR2 (germline): LGHNT, FRNRAP. This chain's CDR3 is CASALGPYTDTQYF. CDR3 in DNA: TGTGCTAGTGCCCTTGGCCCATACACAGATACGCAGTATTTT.

J is TRBJ2-5 and V is TRBV5-6; D may be TRBD1 or TRBD2 (5 bases each). V shed 4 bases and J shed 2 bases, with 21 bases lying between them. This CDR3 region has 17 residues. The germline gives CDR1 SGHDT, CDR2 YYEEEE. CDR3: CASSIETPRWGQETQYF. For the CDR3, the DNA is TGTGCCAGCAGCATAGAGACCCCTCGATGGGGGCAAGAGACCCAGTACTTC.

V usage is TRBV9 and J usage is TRBJ2-1; 10 positions match TRBD2. Germline trimming cut 0 bases from V and 2 bases from J; bases unmatched to any gene: 2. Germline-derived CDR1 and CDR2 are SGDLS and YYNGEE. This CDR3 comprises 16 residues. The CDR3 loop is CASSVGLAGAYNEQFF. DNA of the CDR3: TGTGCCAGCAGCGTAGGCCTAGCGGGAGCCTACAATGAGCAGTTCTTC.

This sequence joins TRBV5-4 and TRBJ1-1; no reliable D call. The V gene's germline CDR1 is SGHNT and CDR2 YYREEE (reference sequence). CDR3 length equals 15 residues. V lost 0 bases to trimming and J lost 1 base, with 10 bases between them. The chain's CDR3 is CASSLAGRQNTEAFF. CDR3 bases: TGTGCCAGCAGCTTGGCGGGCAGGCAGAACACTGAAGCTTTCTTT.

Of note for this clone: Other DNA sequences in the same sample also yield this CDR3. The V and J genes are TRBV7-9 and TRBJ2-5; D unresolved. This CDR3 has 11 amino acids. Germline values: CDR1 SEHNR, CDR2 FQNEAQ (reference sequence). V was cut by 5 bases and J by 5 bases, with 6 bases left in between. CDR3 nucleotides: TGTGCCAGCAGCCTAAAGGAGACCCAGTACTTC. Encoded protein: CASSLKETQYF. The full variable domain, completed using reference TRBV7-9 and TRBJ2-5, is DTGVSQNPRHKITKRGQNVTFRCDPISEHNRLYWYRQTLGQGPEFLTYFQNEAQLEKSRLLSDRFSAERPKGSFSTLEIQRTEQGDSAMYLCASSLKETQYFGPGTRLLVL.

The CDR3 loop is CASSLLQGASGTQYF. CDR3 nucleotide sequence: TGTGCCAGCAGCTTACTTCAGGGTGCCTCTGGTACGCAGTATTTT. This chain links TRBV11-2 with TRBJ2-3; the D gene is possibly TRBD1 (5 bases). The CDR3 is made up of 15 amino acids. Trimming cost V 2 bases and J 8 bases, with 17 bases left between them. Germline loops: CDR1 SGHAT, CDR2 FQNNGV.

The J gene is TRBJ1-3, the V gene TRBV5-1, with D uncertain. Germline-derived CDR1 and CDR2 are SGHRS and YFSETQ. The CDR3 covers 17 residues. Trimming removed 0 bases at V and 0 bases at J, with 13 bases between. CDR3 protein: CASSLGELAYSGNTIYF. DNA of the CDR3: TGCGCCAGCAGCTTGGGGGAATTGGCTTACTCTGGAAACACCATATATTTT.

The chain is built from TRBV9 and TRBJ2-3; 8 nucleotides match TRBD2. The CDR3 contains 16 residues. V was clipped by 1 base and J by 2 bases; unmatched bases: 6. Germline values: CDR1 SGDLS, CDR2 YYNGEE. The CDR3 DNA reads TGTGCCAGCAGCGTACGAGTAGCGGGAACCACAGATACGCAGTATTTT. Its translation: CASSVRVAGTTDTQYF.

This chain connects TRBV28 to TRBJ2-7, with TRBD2 matching 8 bases. This CDR3 spans 16 amino acids. Per the germline V gene, CDR1 is MDHEN and CDR2 is SYDVKM. The V and J ends lost 5 bases and 1 base, in that order; junction bases with no gene match: 10. Here the CDR3 reads CASSTPRGGRSYEQYF. In nucleotides, the CDR3 is TGTGCCAGCAGTACCCCCCGCGGCGGGAGGTCCTACGAGCAGTACTTC.

Comment on this clone: Distinct nucleotide sequences in the sample also encode this CDR3. The V call is TRBV5-1, the J call TRBJ1-5; D not certain. V was shortened by 0 bases and J by 6 bases, with 4 bases between the two germline ends. CDR3 length: 12 residues. Germline V gives CDR1 SGHRS, CDR2 YFSETQ. CDR3 residues: CASSLAGQPQHF. The CDR3 DNA is TGCGCCAGCAGCTTGGCAGGTCAGCCCCAGCATTTT. The full variable domain, completed using reference TRBV5-1 and TRBJ1-5, is KAGVTQTPRYLIKTRGQQVTLSCSPISGHRSVSWYQQTPGQGLQFLFEYFSETQRNKGNFPGRFSGRQFSNSRSEMNVSTLELGDSALYLCASSLAGQPQHFGDGTRLSIL.

The chain couples TRBV18 to TRBJ2-3; D call uncertain. From germline, CDR1 is KGHSH and CDR2 LQKENI. This CDR3 has 15 amino acids. The V end was cut by 0 bases, the J end by 3 bases, with 10 bases between. The CDR3 reads CASSPPLVGTDTQYF. For the CDR3, the DNA is TGTGCCAGCTCACCACCGTTGGTGGGAACAGATACGCAGTATTTT.

This clone was counted a single time. The CDR3 DNA sequence: TGCGCCAGCAGTGGACAGGCCGGGCAAGAGACCCAGTACTTC. Protein product: CASSGQAGQETQYF. The chain uses TRBV10-1 and TRBJ2-5, with TRBD1 as a possible D gene (6 bases). Germline CDR1 and CDR2: WNHNN and SYGVQD (reference sequence). This CDR3 is 14 amino acids long. The ends were cut back, 4 bases at V and 2 bases at J, with 11 bases in the middle.

The chain couples TRBV7-9 to TRBJ2-7, with D unresolved. The germline gives CDR1 SEHNR, CDR2 FQNEAQ (reference sequence). Between the trimmed V and J ends, which lost 2 bases and 4 bases, there was a span of 15 bases. The CDR3 runs to 15 residues. CDR3 DNA: TGTGCCAGCAGCTTAAAGCAGCTTGGACGTTACGAGCAGTACTTC. Its protein product is CASSLKQLGRYEQYF. Variable domain in full (rest from reference TRBV7-9 and TRBJ2-7): DTGVSQNPRHKITKRGQNVTFRCDPISEHNRLYWYRQTLGQGPEFLTYFQNEAQLEKSRLLSDRFSAERPKGSFSTLEIQRTEQGDSAMYLCASSLKQLGRYEQYFGPGTRLTVT.

The V and J genes are TRBV2 and TRBJ2-7, with a possible D match to TRBD1 (5 bases). The CDR3 has 15 amino acids. Germline-derived CDR1 and CDR2 are SNHLY and FYNNEI. V gave up 6 bases and J gave up 5 bases, with 20 bases separating them. As DNA, the CDR3 is TGTGCCAGCAGGACTTATACGGACACAGGTGACGAGCAGTACTTC. This translates into CASRTYTDTGDEQYF.

This clone was found once. The V call is TRBV7-2, the J call TRBJ2-3; D ambiguous. From germline, CDR1 is SGHTA and CDR2 FQGNSA. V lost 3 bases and J lost 7, with 8 bases in between. This CDR3 comprises 12 residues. CDR3 sequence: CASSFLGNTQYF. In DNA form, the CDR3 reads TGTGCCAGCAGCTTTCTTGGTAATACGCAGTATTTT.

The chain joins TRBV5-1 to TRBJ2-7, with D unclear. Germline V gene data show CDR1 as SGHRS and CDR2 as YFSETQ. Trimming cost V 0 bases and J 1 base, with 8 bases left between them. The CDR3 has 14 residues. The CDR3 loop is CASSLGQTSYEQYF. The CDR3 DNA sequence: TGCGCCAGCAGCTTGGGCCAGACTTCCTACGAGCAGTACTTC.

The V call is TRBV18, the J call TRBJ1-4, with D unresolved. Germline V CDR1 and CDR2: KGHSH, LQKENI. Trimming took off 3 bases at V and 5 bases at J, with 13 bases between the two ends. The CDR3 has 15 amino acids. CDR3 amino acids: CASSPKHGSNEKLFF. CDR3 DNA: TGTGCCAGCTCACCTAAACACGGATCGAATGAAAAACTGTTTTTT.

As concerns this clone: The same CDR3 is also encoded by other DNA sequences in this sample. This sequence joins TRBV7-9 and TRBJ2-7; D unresolved. CDR1 is SEHNR and CDR2 is FQNEAQ in the germline V gene (reference sequence). This CDR3 contains 14 residues. Between the trimmed V and J ends, which lost 0 bases and 0 bases, there was a span of 6 bases. The CDR3, as DNA: TGTGCCAGCAGCTTAGCCCAGTACTCCTACGAGCAGTACTTC. Residues: CASSLAQYSYEQYF.

Here the CDR3 reads CAISFDRANTGELFF. The CDR3 DNA reads as TGTGCCATCAGTTTCGACAGGGCAAACACCGGGGAGCTGTTTTTT. This chain joins TRBV10-3 and TRBJ2-2, with TRBD1 matching over 7 bases. Looked up from germline, CDR1 is ENHRY and CDR2 is SYGVKD. The CDR3 runs 15 residues. Trimming removed 5 bases from V and 2 bases from J; junction bases left unmatched: 5.

The chain couples TRBV5-1 to TRBJ2-3; the match to TRBD2 covers 9 bases. CDR1 SGHRS and CDR2 YFSETQ come from the germline V gene. The J segment lost 4 bases and the V segment lost 0 bases, leaving 6 bases of the junction unmatched. The CDR3 spans 16 residues. The DNA for the CDR3 is TGCGCCAGCAGCTTGGCGGGACTAGCTATGCCAGATACGCAGTATTTT. Translation gives CASSLAGLAMPDTQYF.

The chain is built from TRBV18 and TRBJ2-7, with unresolved D. This CDR3 region has 14 residues. Germline-derived CDR1 and CDR2 are KGHSH and LQKENI. Trimming took 5 bases from V and 0 from J, leaving 11 bases between them. The CDR3 loop is CASSEVGGSYEQYF. The CDR3 DNA is TGTGCCAGCTCAGAGGTTGGCGGCTCCTACGAGCAGTACTTC.

The chain uses TRBV7-9 and TRBJ2-7; no definite D call. Germline CDR1 and CDR2: SEHNR and FQNEAQ (reference sequence). CDR3 size: 13 residues. V was shortened by 2 bases and J by 5 bases, with 10 bases between the two germline ends. The CDR3 is CASSLWSVDEQYF. The CDR3 DNA follows: TGTGCCAGCAGCTTATGGAGTGTGGACGAGCAGTACTTC.

This sequence joins TRBV7-9 and TRBJ2-7; D unclear. Germline lookup yields CDR1 SEHNR and CDR2 FQNEAQ (reference sequence). This CDR3 has 13 residues. V gave up 5 bases and J gave up 7 bases, with 15 bases separating them. CDR3 DNA: TGTGCCAGCAGCCGCGAGATGCGCCAGGAGCAGTACTTC. Translating it yields CASSREMRQEQYF.

A word on this clone: Mismatch with germline at one junction end may stem from a read error. The V and J genes are TRBV7-7 and TRBJ2-1; weak D call: TRBD1 (5 bases). Looked up from germline, CDR1 is SSHAT and CDR2 is FNYEAQ (reference sequence). The CDR3 has 13 amino acids. This CDR3 is CASSFQGADEQFF. In DNA, the CDR3 is TGTGCTAGCAGCTTTCAGGGTGCGGATGAGCAGTTCTTC.